Below are 30 T cell receptor beta chains sequenced from a single sample in a study of glioma-infiltrating T cells after dendritic cell vaccination. Repertoires were generated with immunoSEQ multiplex PCR, while TCRdb's copy carries only in-frame clones and drops some. The sample has under 130,000 clones, about 90% seen once; the top ten hold 2.7%. The time point: after dendritic cell vaccination, including at tumor progression/relapse. The material was blood, obtained after dendritic cell vaccination. These TCRs come from a human donor with glioblastoma.

V is TRBV6-5 and J is TRBJ2-3; 12 bases agree with TRBD2. CDR3 length equals 16 residues. Trimming removed 2 bases from V and 4 bases from J; junction bases left unmatched: 4. CDR1 MNHEY and CDR2 SVGAGI come from the germline V gene. The CDR3 region is CASSYGLAGGSDTQYF. The CDR3 coding sequence is TGTGCCAGCAGTTACGGCCTAGCGGGGGGGTCAGATACGCAGTATTTT.

This chain connects TRBV9 to TRBJ1-4; the D gene is possibly TRBD1 (5 bases). The CDR3 runs 15 residues. Germline CDR1 is SGDLS and CDR2 is YYNGEE. V was cut by 0 bases and J by 2 bases, with 8 bases left in between. The CDR3 sequence: CASSVGPGTNEKLFF. The CDR3 nucleotides are TGTGCCAGCAGCGTAGGGCCAGGGACTAATGAAAAACTGTTTTTT.

The chain has TRBV2 and TRBJ2-5; the D gene is possibly TRBD1 (8 bases). Germline assignment: CDR1 SNHLY and CDR2 FYNNEI. This CDR3 is built from 15 residues. V lost 4 bases to trimming and J lost 4 bases, with 16 bases between them. CDR3 sequence: CASSGRQGRGETQYF. The CDR3 DNA reads as TGTGCCAGCAGTGGGCGACAGGGGAGGGGAGAGACCCAGTACTTC.

V usage is TRBV5-4 and J usage is TRBJ1-4; D is ambiguous. Germline CDR1 and CDR2: SGHNT and YYREEE (reference sequence). The CDR3 spans 14 residues. The V end was cut by 2 bases, the J end by 8 bases, with 13 bases between. CDR3 nucleotide sequence: TGTGCCAGCAGCTTTGGGCAGGCGGGGGAAAAACTGTTTTTT. It is translated as CASSFGQAGEKLFF.

The rearrangement joins TRBV5-1 to TRBJ2-2; 8 bases are shared with TRBD1. CDR3 length: 14 residues. Germline assignment: CDR1 SGHRS and CDR2 YFSETQ. V was clipped by 8 bases and J by 2 bases; unmatched bases: 5. The CDR3 spells CASGTGSNTGELFF. In nucleotides, the CDR3 is TGCGCCAGTGGGACAGGTAGCAACACCGGGGAGCTGTTTTTT.

The chain links TRBV10-3 to TRBJ2-1; tentative D call: TRBD2 (5 bases). The CDR3 totals 15 residues. V was pared by 0 bases and J by 4 bases, with 10 bases between. Looked up from germline, CDR1 is ENHRY and CDR2 is SYGVKD. CDR3 sequence reads: CAISESMGAYNEQFF. The CDR3 DNA follows: TGTGCCATCAGTGAGTCGATGGGAGCGTACAATGAGCAGTTCTTC.

V usage is TRBV6-5 and J usage is TRBJ1-3, with TRBD1 as a possible D gene (5 bases). Germline V gene data show CDR1 as MNHEY and CDR2 as SVGAGI. Trimming took off 6 bases at V and 0 bases at J, with 9 bases between the two ends. There are 14 residues in the CDR3. The CDR3 DNA follows: TGTGCCAGCAGCCGTCAGGGCTCTGGAAACACCATATATTTT. Protein sequence: CASSRQGSGNTIYF.

The V gene is TRBV14, the J gene TRBJ2-7, with a possible D match to TRBD1 (5 bases). V lost 1 base, J lost 2 bases, and 9 bases lay in between. Germline CDR1 reads SGHDN; CDR2 reads FVKESK. The CDR3 is 14 residues long. CDR3 sequence: CASSQGVGAYEQYF. CDR3 nucleotide sequence: TGTGCCAGCAGCCAAGGAGTAGGGGCCTACGAGCAGTACTTC.

This rearrangement joins TRBV5-1 to TRBJ2-5, with D maybe TRBD1 (5 bases). The closer fit of TRBJ2-7 to the DNA end suggests the J call may be wrong. CDR3 size: 15 residues. From germline, CDR1 is SGHRS and CDR2 YFSETQ. CDR3 bases: TGCGCCAGCAGCTTGTTGGCGACAGCTTTATACGAGCAGTACTTC. Encoded protein: CASSLLATALYEQYF.

The rearrangement links TRBV9 to TRBJ2-1, with D perhaps TRBD2 (5 bases). Germline V gives CDR1 SGDLS, CDR2 YYNGEE. Trimming removed 3 bases from V and 5 bases from J, with 15 bases in between. The CDR3 extends over 15 amino acids. CDR3 region: CASSDGLLQNNEQFF. The CDR3, as DNA: TGTGCCAGCAGCGACGGACTCCTACAAAACAATGAGCAGTTCTTC.

The chain employs TRBV19 and TRBJ2-4, with no clear D. CDR3 length: 16 residues. V gave up 7 bases and J gave up 0 bases, with 16 bases separating them. Germline values: CDR1 LNHDA, CDR2 SQIVND (reference sequence). CDR3 DNA sequence: TGTGCCAGTAATCCTGCCGGGTTCCTAGCCAAAAACATTCAGTACTTC. Its translation is CASNPAGFLAKNIQYF.

V is TRBV6-6 and J is TRBJ1-5, with 8 bases fitting TRBD1. J lost 2 bases, V lost 5 bases, and 5 bases had no gene match. From germline, CDR1 is MNHNY and CDR2 SVGAGI (reference sequence). The CDR3 length is 15 residues. The CDR3 protein is CASSDPGQGNQPQHF. CDR3 in DNA: TGTGCCAGCAGTGACCCGGGACAGGGCAATCAGCCCCAGCATTTT.

J is TRBJ2-5 and V is TRBV6-6; 7 positions agree with TRBD2. Germline values: CDR1 MNHNY, CDR2 SVGAGI (reference sequence). Unmatched junction bases numbered 8, after V lost 0 bases and J lost 7 bases. The CDR3 loop spans 15 amino acids. As DNA, the CDR3 is TGTGCCAGCAGTTACTCGAGCGGGGAGGGCGGGACCCAGTACTTC. Translated, it gives CASSYSSGEGGTQYF.

In its sample, this clone was seen once. V and J are TRBV6-6 and TRBJ1-6; D not certain. Germline loops: CDR1 MNHNY, CDR2 SVGAGI (reference sequence). V was clipped by 0 bases and J by 7 bases, with 10 bases between them. There are 15 residues in the CDR3. The CDR3 loop reads CASSYSRPGNSPLHF. CDR3 DNA: TGTGCCAGCAGTTACTCGCGGCCGGGGAATTCACCCCTCCACTTT.

V and J are TRBV18 and TRBJ1-5; weak D call: TRBD1 (5 bases). Germline V gene data show CDR1 as KGHSH and CDR2 as LQKENI. V was pared by 2 bases and J by 4 bases, with 6 bases between. The CDR3 length is 13 residues. This CDR3 reads CASSPGGNQPQHF. The CDR3 coding sequence is TGTGCCAGCTCACCAGGGGGGAATCAGCCCCAGCATTTT.

V usage is TRBV6-1 and J usage is TRBJ2-1; 8 bases are a match to TRBD1. With 2 bases clipped from V and 4 bases from J, the junction kept 7 bases outside the gene matches. CDR1 and CDR2 from the germline V gene are MNHNS and SASEGT. This CDR3 has 16 residues. Written as DNA, the CDR3 is TGTGCCAGCAGTGAACTTACAGGGGGGCTATACAATGAGCAGTTCTTC. Residues: CASSELTGGLYNEQFF.

V gene TRBV2 combines with J gene TRBJ2-7; possibly TRBD2 for D (6 bases). This CDR3 region has 14 residues. Germline CDR1 SNHLY, CDR2 FYNNEI. V shed 3 bases and J shed 6 bases, with 15 bases lying between them. Written as DNA, the CDR3 is TGTGCCAGCAGTGAGCTGGGGGGTCGCGGCGAGCAGTACTTC. Translation: CASSELGGRGEQYF.

The V call is TRBV19, the J call TRBJ1-5, with 7 bases that match TRBD1. Germline lookup yields CDR1 LNHDA and CDR2 SQIVND (reference sequence). The CDR3 is 13 residues long. After removal of 4 bases from V and 6 bases from J, the junction contained 3 bases not matched to a gene. This CDR3 is CASSTTGAQPQHF. Written as DNA, the CDR3 is TGTGCCAGTAGTACCACAGGGGCTCAGCCCCAGCATTTT.

This chain uses TRBV6-6 with TRBJ1-1; D is perhaps TRBD1 (5 bases). There are 16 residues in the CDR3. Germline V gene data show CDR1 as MNHNY and CDR2 as SVGAGI (reference sequence). Trimming took off 0 bases at V and 1 base at J, with 12 bases between the two ends. The CDR3 sequence: CASSYSFSRENTEAFF. Written as DNA, the CDR3 is TGTGCCAGCAGTTACTCATTCTCCAGGGAGAACACTGAAGCTTTCTTT.

The J gene is TRBJ2-1, the V gene TRBV10-3, with TRBD2 matching over 9 bases. Trimming cost V 10 bases and J 3 bases; bases outside gene matches: 10. Germline V CDR1 and CDR2: ENHRY, SYGVKD. The CDR3 has 15 residues. CDR3 amino acids: CATAGLARDYNEQFF. Written as DNA, the CDR3 is TGTGCCACCGCTGGACTAGCGCGGGACTACAATGAGCAGTTCTTC.

V gene TRBV9 combines with J gene TRBJ1-1, with D possibly TRBD1 on 5 matching bases. The V and J ends lost 2 bases and 0 bases respectively, with 8 bases between them. The CDR3 is 14 residues long. Germline V lookup: CDR1 SGDLS, CDR2 YYNGEE. The CDR3 sequence is CASSVDSLNTEAFF. The CDR3 region has the DNA TGTGCCAGCAGCGTCGACAGCTTGAACACTGAAGCTTTCTTT.

The CDR3 spells CASNLRDSSEAFF. The CDR3 nucleotides read TGTGCCAGCAATCTCCGGGACAGTTCTGAAGCTTTCTTT. This chain connects TRBV5-4 to TRBJ1-1, with 7 bases lining up with TRBD1. J was trimmed by 6 bases and V by 6 bases; bases with no gene match: 8. Per the germline V gene, CDR1 is SGHNT and CDR2 is YYREEE (reference sequence). The CDR3 contains 13 residues.

V and J are TRBV4-1 and TRBJ2-3; D is perhaps TRBD2 (7 bases). The CDR3 contains 16 residues. V lost 4 bases, J lost 2 bases, and 16 bases lay in between. The V gene's germline CDR1 is MGHRA and CDR2 YSYEKL. CDR3 in amino acids: CASSPRMRGPTDTQYF. The CDR3 DNA reads as TGCGCCAGCAGCCCCCGTATGCGGGGGCCCACAGATACGCAGTATTTT.

The CDR3 region is CASSTGLAGVGETQYF. The CDR3 DNA reads as TGTGCCAGCTCAACAGGACTAGCGGGAGTGGGTGAGACCCAGTACTTC. The chain carries TRBV18 and TRBJ2-5, with 13 bases lining up with TRBD2. This CDR3 spans 16 amino acids. CDR1 KGHSH and CDR2 LQKENI come from the germline V gene. The V gene end was trimmed by 5 bases and the J gene end by 5 bases; junction bases not matched to a gene: 8. Filled out from reference TRBV18 and TRBJ2-5, the complete variable domain reads NAGVMQNPRHLVRRRGQEARLRCSPMKGHSHVYWYRQLPEEGLKFMVYLQKENIIDESGMPKERFSAEFPKEGPSILRIQQVVRGDSAAYFCASSTGLAGVGETQYFGPGTRLLVL.

The V call is TRBV5-8, the J call TRBJ1-5, with a tentative D call TRBD1 (6 bases). The V end was cut by 5 bases, the J end by 7 bases, with 10 bases between. This CDR3 has 12 residues. Germline values: CDR1 SGHTS, CDR2 YDEGEE. The CDR3 loop is CASSRQAQPQHF. For the CDR3, the DNA is TGTGCCAGCAGTAGACAGGCCCAGCCCCAGCATTTT.

The gene calls are TRBV7-9 and TRBJ2-7; tentative D call: TRBD1 (6 bases). V dropped 4 bases and J dropped 1 base, with 8 bases sitting between them. Germline V gives CDR1 SEHNR, CDR2 FQNEAQ (reference sequence). The CDR3 runs to 13 residues. The DNA of the CDR3 is TGTGCCAGCAGCTACAGGGAGTCCTACGAGCAGTACTTC. Amino acids: CASSYRESYEQYF.

The rearrangement joins TRBV2 to TRBJ2-5; possible D gene TRBD2, 6 bases. The germline CDR1 and CDR2 sequences are SNHLY and FYNNEI. This CDR3 comprises 13 residues. The V end lost 8 bases, the J end lost 0 bases, and 10 bases lay between the germline ends. The CDR3 DNA reads as TGTGCCAGCGTCGCGGGGTACCAAGAGACCCAGTACTTC. This encodes CASVAGYQETQYF.

V and J are TRBV7-2 and TRBJ2-2; TRBD2 aligns across 10 bases. The V gene end was trimmed by 6 bases and the J gene end by 4 bases; junction bases not matched to a gene: 2. CDR1 is SGHTA and CDR2 is FQGNSA in the germline V gene. There are 14 residues in the CDR3. CDR3 in DNA: TGTGCCAGCAGACTAGCGGGAAGCACCGGGGAGCTGTTTTTT. Amino acids: CASRLAGSTGELFF.

V gene TRBV11-3 combines with J gene TRBJ2-1, with D hard to call. CDR3 length: 13 amino acids. Germline V CDR1 and CDR2: SGHNT, YENEEA. Between the trimmed V and J ends, which lost 1 base and 10 bases, there was a span of 11 bases. The CDR3 DNA sequence: TGTGCCAGCAGCTTAGGGCCCGAGGAGGAGCAGTTCTTC. Translation gives CASSLGPEEEQFF.

V gene TRBV7-2 combines with J gene TRBJ2-4, with 10 bases that match TRBD2. Germline values: CDR1 SGHTA, CDR2 FQGNSA. This CDR3 region has 17 residues. V trimming: 0 bases; J trimming: 7 bases; junction bases outside the gene matches: 9. The CDR3 is CASSLAGKAGGRNIQYF. The CDR3 DNA reads as TGTGCCAGCAGCTTAGCCGGGAAAGCGGGAGGGCGGAACATTCAGTACTTC.